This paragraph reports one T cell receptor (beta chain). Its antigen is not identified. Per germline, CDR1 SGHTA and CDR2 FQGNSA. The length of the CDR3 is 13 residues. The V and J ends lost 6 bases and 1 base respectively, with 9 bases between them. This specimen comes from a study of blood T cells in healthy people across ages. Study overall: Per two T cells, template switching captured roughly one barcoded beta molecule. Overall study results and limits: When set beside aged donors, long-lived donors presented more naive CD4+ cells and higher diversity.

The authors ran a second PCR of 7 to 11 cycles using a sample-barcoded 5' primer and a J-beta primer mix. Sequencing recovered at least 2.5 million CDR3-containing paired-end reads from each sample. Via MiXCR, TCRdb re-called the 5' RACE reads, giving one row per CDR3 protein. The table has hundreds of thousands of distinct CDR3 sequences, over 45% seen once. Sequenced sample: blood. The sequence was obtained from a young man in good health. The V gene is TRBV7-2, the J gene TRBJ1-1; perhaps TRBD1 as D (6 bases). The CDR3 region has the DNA TGTGCCAGCAGGGGAGGGGGGAACACTGAAGCTTTCTTT. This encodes CASRGGGNTEAFF.